The entry below gives a single T cell receptor (beta chain) sequence along with its context. Its specificity is not known. The V segment lost 4 bases and the J segment 3 bases; nucleotides outside the gene matches: 5. In germline, CDR1 is PRHDT, CDR2 FYEKMQ (reference sequence). This CDR3 spans 14 amino acids. It was with 60 Vbeta and 13 Jbeta primers that the PCR ran. The protocol was immunoSEQ multiplex PCR, while the TCRdb copy is restricted to in-frame clones and leaves out a portion. There are tens of thousands of clones in the sample; roughly nine tenths occur only once, and under 3.5% lies in the top ten. This specimen comes from a study of cytomegalovirus exposure and HLA in healthy donors. Study as a whole: The early release's HLA-typed donors yielded approximately 81 million unique TCRs.

Findings and limits, study-wide: As confirmed in vitro, a few CMV-associated chains were specific for CMV antigens.

Sequenced: PBMCs. The source of this sequence is a young woman in good health and CMV-seronegative. The genes are TRBV13 and TRBJ1-1; 7 bases are a match to TRBD1. CDR3 in amino acids: CASSSNRGDTEAFF. In nucleotides, the CDR3 is TGTGCCAGCAGCTCAAACAGGGGAGACACTGAAGCTTTCTTT.